The entry below describes one T cell receptor beta chain. Its target is unknown. The data derive from a study of cytomegalovirus exposure and HLA in healthy donors. A multiplex PCR was run with 60 Vbeta primers and 13 Jbeta primers. The protocol was immunoSEQ multiplex PCR, while the TCRdb copy is restricted to in-frame clones and leaves out a portion. Among about 61,000 clones, approximately 88% were seen once, and the ten largest hold less than 1.6%. Trimming removed 8 bases at V and 1 base at J, with 12 bases between. Germline CDR1 LNHDA, CDR2 SQIVND (reference sequence). The length of the CDR3 is 13 residues. General study findings and limits: Rare TCR sequences dominated, though some public TCRs recurred in many donors. A later analysis linked a missense DCLRE1C variant to TCR beta V- and J-gene trimming.

The source of this sequence is a man between 25 and 39 years old in good health and CMV-seropositive. The chain recombines TRBV19 with TRBJ2-7, with D tentatively TRBD1 (6 bases). What was sequenced was PBMCs. This CDR3 is CASGDQGSYEQYF. CDR3 coding DNA: TGTGCCAGTGGGGACCAGGGGTCCTACGAGCAGTACTTC.